This T cell receptor beta chain was retrieved from a study of CD8+CD57+ T cells in acquired aplastic anemia. Study summary: Isolated CD4+ and CD8+ cells, once sorted, yielded DNA averaging around 3.3 ug. Read counts for CD4+ cells (from healthy donors) averaged about 10 million.

Comment on this clonotype: What it binds is unknown.

Genomic DNA was employed as the template in profiling TCR beta VDJ and CDR3. One entry per CDR3 protein results from TCRdb running MiXCR on the reads. This table holds about 42,000 distinct CDR3 sequences, about 65% found once. The study, taken as a whole, reports: In CD8+ cells, Simpson's diversity showed no significant difference between patients and controls. It was found that 25 to 35 CD8+ CDR3 sequences were shared between patients and controls.

The specimen sequenced was sorted CD4+, CD8+, or CD8+CD57+ T cells (not recorded which) from PBMCs. The TCR was taken from a human donor in good health, serving as a control.

The CDR3 region is CASSYSNSPYEQYF. The CDR3 DNA reads as TGTGCCAGCAGTTACTCTAACAGTCCCTACGAGCAGTACTTC. This chain joins TRBV6-5 and TRBJ2-7, with D unresolved. V lost 0 bases and J lost 2, with 8 bases in between. Germline values: CDR1 MNHEY, CDR2 SVGAGI. The CDR3 is made up of 14 amino acids.